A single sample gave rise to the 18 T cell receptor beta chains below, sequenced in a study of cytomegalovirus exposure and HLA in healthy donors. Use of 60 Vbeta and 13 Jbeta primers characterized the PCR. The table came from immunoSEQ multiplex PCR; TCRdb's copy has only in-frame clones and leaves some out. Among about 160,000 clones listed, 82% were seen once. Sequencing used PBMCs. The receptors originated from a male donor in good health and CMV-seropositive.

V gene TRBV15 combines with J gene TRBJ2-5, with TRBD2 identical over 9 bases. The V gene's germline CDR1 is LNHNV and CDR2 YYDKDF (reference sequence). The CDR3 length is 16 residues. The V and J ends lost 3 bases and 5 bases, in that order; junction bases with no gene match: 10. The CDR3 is CATSSRVLAGGETQYF. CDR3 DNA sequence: TGTGCCACCAGCAGTAGAGTACTAGCGGGTGGCGAGACCCAGTACTTC.

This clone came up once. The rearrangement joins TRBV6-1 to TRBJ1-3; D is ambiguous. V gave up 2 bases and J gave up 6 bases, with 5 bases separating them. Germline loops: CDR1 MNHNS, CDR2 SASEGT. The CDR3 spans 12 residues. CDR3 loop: CASSELPNTIYF. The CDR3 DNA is TGTGCCAGCAGTGAACTCCCAAACACCATATATTTT.

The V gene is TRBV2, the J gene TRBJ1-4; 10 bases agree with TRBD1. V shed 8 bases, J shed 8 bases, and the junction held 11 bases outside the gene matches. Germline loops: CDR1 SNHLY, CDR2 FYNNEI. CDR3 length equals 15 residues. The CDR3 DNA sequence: TGTGCCAGCGACGCCCGGGACAGGGGTGGAGAAAAACTGTTTTTT. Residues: CASDARDRGGEKLFF.

CDR3 sequence (DNA): TGTGCCAGTAATCCGGGACAGGGGTTTTTCGCGAACACCGGGGAGCTGTTTTTT. This sequence encodes CASNPGQGFFANTGELFF. The chain joins TRBV2 to TRBJ2-2; the match to TRBD1 covers 10 bases. The CDR3 is 18 amino acids. V trimming: 9 bases; J trimming: 0 bases; junction bases outside the gene matches: 13. Per germline, CDR1 SNHLY and CDR2 FYNNEI.

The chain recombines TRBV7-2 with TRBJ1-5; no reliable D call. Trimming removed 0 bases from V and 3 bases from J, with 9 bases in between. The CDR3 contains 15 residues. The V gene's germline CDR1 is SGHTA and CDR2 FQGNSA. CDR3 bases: TGTGCCAGCAGCTTAGCCGGGAATAACAATCAGCCCCAGCATTTT. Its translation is CASSLAGNNNQPQHF.

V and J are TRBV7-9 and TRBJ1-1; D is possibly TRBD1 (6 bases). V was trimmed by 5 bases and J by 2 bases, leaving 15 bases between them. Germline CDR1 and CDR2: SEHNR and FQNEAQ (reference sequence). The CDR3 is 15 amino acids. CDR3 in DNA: TGTGCCAGCAGCCGATGGGGGACATATAACACTGAAGCTTTCTTT. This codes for CASSRWGTYNTEAFF.

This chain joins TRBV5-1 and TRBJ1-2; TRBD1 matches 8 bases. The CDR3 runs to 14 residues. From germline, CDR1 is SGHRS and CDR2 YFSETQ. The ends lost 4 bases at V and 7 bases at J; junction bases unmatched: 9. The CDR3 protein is CASSPGQGDRGYTF. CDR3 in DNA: TGCGCCAGCAGCCCCGGACAGGGAGATCGTGGCTACACCTTC. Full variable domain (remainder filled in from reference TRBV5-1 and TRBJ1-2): KAGVTQTPRYLIKTRGQQVTLSCSPISGHRSVSWYQQTPGQGLQFLFEYFSETQRNKGNFPGRFSGRQFSNSRSEMNVSTLELGDSALYLCASSPGQGDRGYTFGSGTRLTVV.

The CDR3 here is CAWNRDLTNYGYTF. The CDR3 DNA reads as TGTGCCTGGAACCGGGATCTAACTAACTATGGCTACACCTTC. The rearrangement uses TRBV30 and TRBJ1-2; D remains unclear. Germline CDR1 is GTSNPN and CDR2 is SVGIG (reference sequence). The CDR3 spans 14 residues. Trimming left V 4 bases short and J 0 bases short, with 12 bases between.

CDR3 amino acids: CASSQVTGGSPLHF. The CDR3 DNA is TGTGCCAGCAGCCAAGTTACGGGGGGGTCTCCCCTCCACTTT. V usage is TRBV14 and J usage is TRBJ1-6; possible D gene TRBD1, 5 bases. This CDR3 comprises 14 residues. Germline CDR1 is SGHDN and CDR2 is FVKESK. Between the trimmed V and J ends, which lost 1 base and 13 bases, there was a span of 14 bases. The full variable domain, with the rest looked up from reference TRBV14 and TRBJ1-6, is EAGVTQFPSHSVIEKGQTVTLRCDPISGHDNLYWYRRVMGKEIKFLLHFVKESKQDESGMPNNRFLAERTGGTYSTLKVQPAELEDSGVYFCASSQVTGGSPLHFGNGTRLTVT.

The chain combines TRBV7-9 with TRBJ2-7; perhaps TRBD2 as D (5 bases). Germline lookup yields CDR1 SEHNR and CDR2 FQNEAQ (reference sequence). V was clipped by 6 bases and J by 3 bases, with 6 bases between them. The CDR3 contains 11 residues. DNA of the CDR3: TGTGCCAGCAGTCGGGACTACGAGCAGTACTTC. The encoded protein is CASSRDYEQYF.

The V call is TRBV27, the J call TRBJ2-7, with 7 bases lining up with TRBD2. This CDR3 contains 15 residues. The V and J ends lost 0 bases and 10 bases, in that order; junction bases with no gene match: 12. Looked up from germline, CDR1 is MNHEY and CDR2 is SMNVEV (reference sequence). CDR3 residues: CASSLSLGLPRRQYF. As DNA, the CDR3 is TGTGCCAGCAGTTTATCCTTGGGACTACCACGGAGACAGTACTTC.

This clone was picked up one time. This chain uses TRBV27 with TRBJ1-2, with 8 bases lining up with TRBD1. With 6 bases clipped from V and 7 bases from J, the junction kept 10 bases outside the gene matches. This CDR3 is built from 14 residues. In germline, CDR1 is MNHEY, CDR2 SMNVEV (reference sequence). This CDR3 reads CASRPMTGAGGYTF. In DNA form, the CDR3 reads TGTGCCAGCAGACCTATGACAGGGGCGGGTGGCTACACCTTC.

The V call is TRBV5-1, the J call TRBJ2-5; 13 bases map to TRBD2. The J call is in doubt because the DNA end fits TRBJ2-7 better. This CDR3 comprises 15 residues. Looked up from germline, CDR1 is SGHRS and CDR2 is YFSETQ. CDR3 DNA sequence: TGCGCCAGCAGCTTAGGACTAGCGGGGGACTACGAGCAGTACTTC. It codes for CASSLGLAGDYEQYF.

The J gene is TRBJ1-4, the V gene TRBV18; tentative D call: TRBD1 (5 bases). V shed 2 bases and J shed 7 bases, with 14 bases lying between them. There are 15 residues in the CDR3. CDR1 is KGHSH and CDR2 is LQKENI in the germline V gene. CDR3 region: CASSPWAGRGEKLFF. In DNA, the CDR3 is TGTGCCAGCTCACCATGGGCAGGGAGGGGTGAAAAACTGTTTTTT.

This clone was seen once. The DNA of the CDR3 is TGTGCCTGGAGTGTAGGGACAGGGGCTCAGCCCCAGCATTTT. It specifies CAWSVGTGAQPQHF. The rearrangement joins TRBV30 to TRBJ1-5, with 10 bases that match TRBD1. The junction had 2 bases not matched to a gene; V was cut back by 0 bases and J by 6 bases. CDR3 length equals 14 residues. Germline CDR1 is GTSNPN and CDR2 is SVGIG (reference sequence).

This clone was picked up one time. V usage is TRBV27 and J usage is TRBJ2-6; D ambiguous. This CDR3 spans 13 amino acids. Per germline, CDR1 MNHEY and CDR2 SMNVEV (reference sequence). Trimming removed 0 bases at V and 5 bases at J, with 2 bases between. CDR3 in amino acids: CASSLSRANVLTF. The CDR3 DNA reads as TGTGCCAGCAGTTTATCTAGGGCCAACGTCCTGACTTTC. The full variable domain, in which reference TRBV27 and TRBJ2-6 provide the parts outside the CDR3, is EAQVTQNPRYLITVTGKKLTVTCSQNMNHEYMSWYRQDPGLGLRQIYYSMNVEVTDKGDVPEGYKVSRKEKRNFPLILESPSPNQTSLYFCASSLSRANVLTFGAGSRLTVL.

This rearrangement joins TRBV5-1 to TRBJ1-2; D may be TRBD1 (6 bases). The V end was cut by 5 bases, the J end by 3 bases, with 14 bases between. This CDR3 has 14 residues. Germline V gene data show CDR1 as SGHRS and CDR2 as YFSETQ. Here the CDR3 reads CASRLTGADYGYTF. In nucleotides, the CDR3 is TGCGCCAGCAGGCTGACAGGTGCTGACTATGGCTACACCTTC.

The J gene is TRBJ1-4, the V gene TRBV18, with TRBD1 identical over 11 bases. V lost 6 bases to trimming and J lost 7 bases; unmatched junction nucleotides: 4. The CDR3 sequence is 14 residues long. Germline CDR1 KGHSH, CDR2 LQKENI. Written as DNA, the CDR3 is TGTGCCAGCTCGTCCGGGACAGGGGGTGAAAAACTGTTTTTT. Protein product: CASSSGTGGEKLFF.